These 15 T cell receptor beta chains share one sample of origin, sequenced in a study of T cell changes during pregnancy in multiple sclerosis. The assay was immunoSEQ multiplex PCR, and TCRdb's table has in-frame clones only and misses some. The sample gives 85,000 to 100,000 clones, roughly 90% of which show up once; less than 2% is in the top ten. The sample consisted of peripheral blood, taken in the first trimester of pregnancy. Receptor source: a female donor with multiple sclerosis, enrolled in a pregnancy study.

The chain links TRBV12-5 to TRBJ2-2, with 8 bases that match TRBD1. The germline V gene has CDR1 LGHNT and CDR2 FRNRAP. The CDR3 sequence is 15 residues long. V lost 2 bases and J lost 6; bases outside the gene matches: 5. This chain's CDR3 is CASGLPQTGAGELFF. The CDR3 DNA reads TGTGCTAGTGGTTTGCCCCAGACAGGGGCCGGGGAGCTGTTTTTT.

This chain joins TRBV5-4 and TRBJ2-2; 8 bases align to TRBD2. The CDR3 contains 17 residues. Germline CDR1 and CDR2: SGHNT and YYREEE (reference sequence). Unmatched junction bases numbered 5, after V lost 1 base and J lost 0 bases. The CDR3 spells CASSLNPGLANTGELFF. As DNA, the CDR3 is TGTGCCAGCAGCTTGAATCCGGGACTAGCGAACACCGGGGAGCTGTTTTTT.

The chain uses TRBV10-1 and TRBJ2-7; 10 nucleotides match TRBD2. Per the germline V gene, CDR1 is WNHNN and CDR2 is SYGVQD (reference sequence). The CDR3 extends over 14 amino acids. With 3 bases clipped from V and 5 bases from J, the junction kept 4 bases outside the gene matches. In DNA form, the CDR3 reads TGCGCCAGCAGTGAAGAGCTAGCGGGAGACGAGCAGTACTTC. Its protein product is CASSEELAGDEQYF.

Only one count was recorded for this clone. The chain uses TRBV4-3 and TRBJ1-4; weak D call: TRBD1 (5 bases). Germline CDR1 and CDR2: LGHNA and YSLEER. The CDR3 is made up of 15 amino acids. Trimming took 3 bases from V and 8 from J, leaving 16 bases between them. The CDR3 spells CASSHDSIRGEKLFF. In nucleotides, the CDR3 is TGCGCCAGCAGCCACGACAGCATACGTGGAGAAAAACTGTTTTTT.

The chain employs TRBV19 and TRBJ2-2, with TRBD2 matching 8 bases. The CDR3 extends over 16 amino acids. Per the germline V gene, CDR1 is LNHDA and CDR2 is SQIVND (reference sequence). The V segment lost 5 bases and the J segment 7 bases; nucleotides outside the gene matches: 12. The chain's CDR3 is CASSPSGRAYVGELFF. CDR3 bases: TGTGCCAGTAGTCCTTCCGGGAGGGCCTATGTCGGGGAGCTGTTTTTT.

J is TRBJ1-1 and V is TRBV6-5, with TRBD1 matching over 8 bases. CDR1 and CDR2 (germline): MNHEY, SVGAGI. This CDR3 contains 15 residues. After removal of 7 bases from V and 5 bases from J, the junction contained 12 bases not matched to a gene. This chain's CDR3 is CASITTGGDGTEAFF. CDR3 in DNA: TGTGCCAGCATTACCACAGGGGGAGATGGGACTGAAGCTTTCTTT.

This clone was seen once. The J gene is TRBJ2-7, the V gene TRBV6-5; the D gene is possibly TRBD2 (8 bases). The germline gives CDR1 MNHEY, CDR2 SVGAGI. The CDR3 spans 15 residues. V gave up 6 bases and J gave up 5 bases, with 20 bases separating them. The CDR3: CASSTYSGTENEQYF. The DNA for the CDR3 is TGTGCCAGCAGCACCTATAGCGGGACAGAAAACGAGCAGTACTTC.

This chain uses TRBV7-3 with TRBJ2-1; 8 bases are shared with TRBD2. V was clipped by 4 bases and J by 2 bases; unmatched bases: 4. The CDR3 is 15 amino acids. CDR1 SGHTA and CDR2 FQGTGA come from the germline V gene. CDR3 amino acids: CASSSSGSTYNEQFF. The CDR3 DNA follows: TGTGCCAGCAGCTCTAGCGGGTCGACCTACAATGAGCAGTTCTTC.

The chain is built from TRBV29-1 and TRBJ1-1; perhaps TRBD1 as D (6 bases). The CDR3 sequence is 13 residues long. In germline, CDR1 is SQVTM, CDR2 ANQGSEA. Trimming left V 6 bases short and J 1 base short, with 12 bases between. CDR3 in amino acids: CSVADSPNTEAFF. The CDR3, as DNA: TGCAGCGTAGCGGACAGCCCGAACACTGAAGCTTTCTTT.

V usage is TRBV27 and J usage is TRBJ2-7; 7 bases fit TRBD2. J gave up 5 bases and V 10 bases, and 8 bases lay outside the gene matches. Germline CDR1 reads MNHEY; CDR2 reads SMNVEV (reference sequence). This CDR3 contains 12 residues. The chain's CDR3 is CATRTGRDEQYF. CDR3 in DNA: TGTGCCACCCGGACGGGGAGGGACGAGCAGTACTTC.

The J gene is TRBJ1-2, the V gene TRBV27; 8 positions agree with TRBD1. In germline, CDR1 is MNHEY, CDR2 SMNVEV (reference sequence). The CDR3 length is 13 residues. Germline trimming cut 6 bases from V and 2 bases from J; bases unmatched to any gene: 2. As DNA, the CDR3 is TGTGCCAGCAGAAACAGGGGGAACTATGGCTACACCTTC. This encodes CASRNRGNYGYTF.

This clone was counted once. The rearrangement links TRBV19 to TRBJ1-5; D is perhaps TRBD1 (6 bases). V was clipped by 0 bases and J by 4 bases, with 13 bases between them. The CDR3 covers 16 residues. CDR1 is LNHDA and CDR2 is SQIVND in the germline V gene (reference sequence). The CDR3 loop is CASSIDPRGRNQPQHF. In DNA, the CDR3 is TGTGCCAGTAGTATAGACCCGCGGGGGCGAAATCAGCCCCAGCATTTT. Full variable domain (missing parts from reference TRBV19 and TRBJ1-5): DGGITQSPKYLFRKEGQNVTLSCEQNLNHDAMYWYRQDPGQGLRLIYYSQIVNDFQKGDIAEGYSVSREKKESFPLTVTSAQKNPTAFYLCASSIDPRGRNQPQHFGDGTRLSIL.

The V and J genes are TRBV5-6 and TRBJ1-1; a possible D gene is TRBD1 (6 bases). The germline V and J ends were trimmed by 0 bases and 5 bases, with 11 bases remaining between them. The CDR3 loop spans 14 amino acids. Germline V gene data show CDR1 as SGHDT and CDR2 as YYEEEE. The chain's CDR3 is CASSLVQGKTEAFF. Written as DNA, the CDR3 is TGTGCCAGCAGCTTGGTACAGGGTAAGACTGAAGCTTTCTTT.

This rearrangement joins TRBV7-9 to TRBJ2-5; D is unclear. The ends were cut back, 5 bases at V and 2 bases at J, with 9 bases in the middle. Germline V gene lookup returns CDR1 SEHNR and CDR2 FQNEAQ (reference sequence). The CDR3 sequence is 13 residues long. As DNA, the CDR3 is TGTGCCAGCAGCGGGCTACAGCAAGAGACCCAGTACTTC. Translation: CASSGLQQETQYF.

The CDR3 sequence: CASSPRDTSTNEKLFF. In DNA, the CDR3 is TGTGCCAGCAGTCCTAGGGACACCTCAACTAATGAAAAACTGTTTTTT. The V call is TRBV27, the J call TRBJ1-4, with a possible D match to TRBD1 (6 bases). Trimming removed 5 bases at V and 0 bases at J, with 13 bases between. The germline V gene has CDR1 MNHEY and CDR2 SMNVEV (reference sequence). The CDR3 is made up of 16 amino acids. Drawing the rest from reference TRBV27 and TRBJ1-4, the complete variable domain is EAQVTQNPRYLITVTGKKLTVTCSQNMNHEYMSWYRQDPGLGLRQIYYSMNVEVTDKGDVPEGYKVSRKEKRNFPLILESPSPNQTSLYFCASSPRDTSTNEKLFFGSGTQLSVL.